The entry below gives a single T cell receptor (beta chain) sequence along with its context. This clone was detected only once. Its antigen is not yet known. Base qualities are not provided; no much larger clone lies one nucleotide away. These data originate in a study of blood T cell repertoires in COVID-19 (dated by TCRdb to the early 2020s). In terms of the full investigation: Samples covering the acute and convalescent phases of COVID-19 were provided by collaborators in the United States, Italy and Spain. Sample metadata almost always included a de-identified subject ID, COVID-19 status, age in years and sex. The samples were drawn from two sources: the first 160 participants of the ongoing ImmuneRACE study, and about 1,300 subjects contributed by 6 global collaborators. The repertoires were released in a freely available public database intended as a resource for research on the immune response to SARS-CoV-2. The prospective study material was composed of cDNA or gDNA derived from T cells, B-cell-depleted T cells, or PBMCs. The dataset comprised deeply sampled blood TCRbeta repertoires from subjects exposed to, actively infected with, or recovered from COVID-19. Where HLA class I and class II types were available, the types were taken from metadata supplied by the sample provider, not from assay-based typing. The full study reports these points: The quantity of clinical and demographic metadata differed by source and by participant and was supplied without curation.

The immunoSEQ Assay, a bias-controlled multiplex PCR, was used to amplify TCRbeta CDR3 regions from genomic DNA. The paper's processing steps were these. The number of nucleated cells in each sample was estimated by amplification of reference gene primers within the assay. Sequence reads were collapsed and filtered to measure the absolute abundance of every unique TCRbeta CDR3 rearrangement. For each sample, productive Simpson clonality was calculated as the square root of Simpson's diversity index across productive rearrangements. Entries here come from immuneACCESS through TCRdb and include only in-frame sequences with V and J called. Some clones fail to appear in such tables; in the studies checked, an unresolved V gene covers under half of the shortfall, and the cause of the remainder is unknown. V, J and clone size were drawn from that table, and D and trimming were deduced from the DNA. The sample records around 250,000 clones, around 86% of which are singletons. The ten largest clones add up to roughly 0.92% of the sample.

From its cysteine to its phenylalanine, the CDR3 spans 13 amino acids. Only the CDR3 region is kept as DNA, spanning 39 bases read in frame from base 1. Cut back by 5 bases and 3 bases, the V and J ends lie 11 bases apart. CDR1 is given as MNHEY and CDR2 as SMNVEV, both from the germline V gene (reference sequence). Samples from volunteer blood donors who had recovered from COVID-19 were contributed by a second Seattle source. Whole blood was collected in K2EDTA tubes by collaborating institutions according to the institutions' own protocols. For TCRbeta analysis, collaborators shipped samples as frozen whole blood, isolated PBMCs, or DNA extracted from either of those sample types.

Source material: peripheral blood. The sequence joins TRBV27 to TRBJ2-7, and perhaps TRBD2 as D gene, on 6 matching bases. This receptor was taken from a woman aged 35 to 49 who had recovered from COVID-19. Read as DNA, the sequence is TGTGCCAGCAGTCCGGGGGAGATCTACGAGCAGTACTTC. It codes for CASSPGEIYEQYF.